A single sample gave rise to the 16 T cell receptor beta chains below, sequenced in a study of shared clonotypes between healthy human individuals. TCRdb keeps only in-frame clones here, not all; method: immunoSEQ multiplex PCR. The data show about 360,000 clones, 73% seen once. The source material was memory CD4+ T cells sorted from blood. The subset denotes: CD45RA-negative fraction. The receptors derive from a man aged 25-40 years in good health.

The chain is built from TRBV5-1 and TRBJ2-3; TRBD1 is a possible D gene (6 bases). Germline CDR1 is SGHRS and CDR2 is YFSETQ. The CDR3 extends over 16 amino acids. Trimming removed 1 base at V and 4 bases at J, with 16 bases between. The CDR3 bases are TGCGCCAGCAGCTTGTCGTCCTTACAGGGTTCAGATACGCAGTATTTT. Its protein product is CASSLSSLQGSDTQYF.

This chain's CDR3 is CASSQVSGQAGVTIYF. In nucleotides, the CDR3 is TGCGCCAGCAGCCAAGTCTCGGGCCAGGCGGGAGTCACCATATATTTT. The rearrangement links TRBV4-3 to TRBJ1-3; D ambiguous. V was trimmed by 1 base and J by 9 bases, leaving 19 bases between them. Germline V gene data show CDR1 as LGHNA and CDR2 as YSLEER. The CDR3 has 16 amino acids.

V is TRBV29-1 and J is TRBJ2-3; D not certain. Trimming pared 4 bases from V and 4 bases from J, leaving 3 bases between. The CDR3 is 10 amino acids. CDR1 and CDR2 (germline): SQVTM, ANQGSEA. The CDR3 DNA reads TGCAGCGTTGGTTCAGATACGCAGTATTTT. It codes for CSVGSDTQYF.

CDR3 residues: CASSYPSGRAGGRTKDYEQYF. The CDR3 DNA sequence: TGTGCCAGCAGTTATCCTAGCGGGAGGGCGGGTGGACGAACTAAAGACTACGAGCAGTACTTC. The rearrangement links TRBV6-9 to TRBJ2-7; TRBD2 matches 12 bases. This CDR3 is built from 21 residues. Germline-derived CDR1 and CDR2 are MNHGY and SVAAGI. V dropped 2 bases and J dropped 3; count of bases not matched to a gene: 20.

As concerns this clone: The sample holds other DNA sequences that translate to the same CDR3. The CDR3 here is CASSVGFNQPQHF. Written as DNA, the CDR3 is TGTGCCAGCAGCGTAGGCTTCAATCAGCCCCAGCATTTT. This chain joins TRBV9 and TRBJ1-5; D is undetermined. Germline values: CDR1 SGDLS, CDR2 YYNGEE. The CDR3 is made up of 13 amino acids. Between the trimmed V and J ends, which lost 0 bases and 3 bases, there was a span of 4 bases.

This clone was seen many times. This sequence joins TRBV6-5 and TRBJ2-2, with D perhaps matching TRBD2 (6 bases). V was cut by 4 bases and J by 3 bases, with 12 bases left in between. The CDR3 is 15 amino acids. Germline V lookup: CDR1 MNHEY, CDR2 SVGAGI. CDR3 sequence (DNA): TGTGCCAGCAGTTTAACGGGACTCTACACCGGGGAGCTGTTTTTT. Translation: CASSLTGLYTGELFF.

The genes are TRBV9 and TRBJ2-2; D call uncertain. Trimming took off 0 bases at V and 1 base at J, with 10 bases between the two ends. The CDR3 totals 16 residues. In germline, CDR1 is SGDLS, CDR2 YYNGEE. CDR3 region: CASSVGWAGNTGELFF. As DNA, the CDR3 is TGTGCCAGCAGCGTAGGTTGGGCAGGGAACACCGGGGAGCTGTTTTTT.

There are many counts of this clone. V gene TRBV2 combines with J gene TRBJ1-5, with D unclear. Trimming pared 6 bases from V and 13 bases from J, leaving 19 bases between. Germline loops: CDR1 SNHLY, CDR2 FYNNEI. This CDR3 is 13 amino acids long. The CDR3 spells CASSPDQNFGQHF. For the CDR3, the DNA is TGTGCCAGCAGCCCCGACCAGAATTTCGGGCAGCATTTT.

The chain links TRBV9 to TRBJ1-1, with D perhaps matching TRBD1 (5 bases). The germline V gene encodes CDR1 SGDLS and CDR2 YYNGEE. V was clipped by 0 bases and J by 7 bases, with 10 bases between them. This CDR3 is 13 amino acids long. The CDR3 reads CASSVATQGEAFF. The CDR3 DNA follows: TGTGCCAGCAGCGTAGCTACTCAGGGTGAAGCTTTCTTT.

This sequence joins TRBV19 and TRBJ2-7; tentative D call: TRBD1 (6 bases). CDR1 is LNHDA, CDR2 SQIVND, per germline (reference sequence). The CDR3 length is 12 residues. Trimming pared 5 bases from V and 6 bases from J, leaving 11 bases between. This CDR3 reads CASSQQGTEQYF. CDR3 in DNA: TGTGCCAGTAGTCAACAGGGTACCGAGCAGTACTTC.

Concerning this clone itself: Other DNA sequences in the sample encode the same CDR3. The V and J genes are TRBV14 and TRBJ2-5; D ambiguous. The CDR3 is 13 amino acids. Deletions cut 2 bases from V and 2 bases from J, with 6 bases between. Germline lookup yields CDR1 SGHDN and CDR2 FVKESK. CDR3 loop: CASSQQLQETQYF. CDR3 DNA sequence: TGTGCCAGCAGCCAACAGCTTCAAGAGACCCAGTACTTC. Full variable domain (outside the CDR3, taken from reference TRBV14 and TRBJ2-5): EAGVTQFPSHSVIEKGQTVTLRCDPISGHDNLYWYRRVMGKEIKFLLHFVKESKQDESGMPNNRFLAERTGGTYSTLKVQPAELEDSGVYFCASSQQLQETQYFGPGTRLLVL.

This sequence joins TRBV4-3 and TRBJ2-5; 12 bases are a match to TRBD2. The CDR3 extends over 17 amino acids. CDR1 is LGHNA, CDR2 YSLEER, per germline. V was clipped by 0 bases and J by 5 bases; unmatched bases: 7. The CDR3 here is CASSQEPSGRAMETQYF. The DNA of the CDR3 is TGCGCCAGCAGCCAAGAACCTAGCGGGAGGGCGATGGAGACCCAGTACTTC.

The V gene is TRBV7-3, the J gene TRBJ2-5, with no clear D. V gave up 6 bases and J gave up 5 bases, with 16 bases separating them. Germline CDR1 SGHTA, CDR2 FQGTGA. The CDR3 is 14 amino acids. Here the CDR3 DNA reads TGTGCCAGCAGTCGTGATTCGAACGCGGAGACCCAGTACTTC. Amino acid sequence: CASSRDSNAETQYF.

The chain links TRBV29-1 to TRBJ2-3; D might be TRBD1 (5 bases). The CDR3 runs to 14 residues. V was clipped by 4 bases and J by 0 bases, with 11 bases between them. Germline V gene sequence: CDR1 SQVTM, CDR2 ANQGSEA. As DNA, the CDR3 is TGCAGCGTTGGTCCAGGGATAAGCACAGATACGCAGTATTTT. Its protein is CSVGPGISTDTQYF.

The chain is built from TRBV14 and TRBJ2-7, with D possibly being TRBD2 (5 bases). Per germline, CDR1 SGHDN and CDR2 FVKESK. V gave up 3 bases and J gave up 6 bases, with 18 bases separating them. This CDR3 contains 15 residues. Written as DNA, the CDR3 is TGTGCCAGCAGCCAGGGGAGACTTGACCTCTCCGAGCAGTACTTC. It yields the protein CASSQGRLDLSEQYF.

This chain connects TRBV6-6 to TRBJ2-7; 10 nucleotides align to TRBD2. V was pared by 6 bases and J by 4 bases, with 9 bases of the junction left unmatched. Germline CDR1 and CDR2: MNHNY and SVGAGI (reference sequence). The CDR3 totals 15 residues. CDR3 DNA sequence: TGTGCCAGCAGACTAACTAGCGGGGCGACATACGAGCAGTACTTC. Protein sequence: CASRLTSGATYEQYF.